Sequencing of this T cell receptor (beta chain) was carried out in a study of metastatic and nonmetastatic thyroid tumors. Study summary: From malignant and benign thyroid patients, repertoires in blood and in tumor or nodule tissue were compared.

In germline, CDR1 is SGHAT, CDR2 FQNNGV. This CDR3 has 18 amino acids. Trimming cost V 5 bases and J 9 bases; bases outside gene matches: 15. Ahead of thyroid surgery, no patient had received treatment of any kind. This clone was counted many times. As yet, its antigen is unknown. Study outcomes and limitations: TCR beta diversity was reportedly significantly higher in malignant thyroid tumors than benign nodules, in blood and tumor.

Per the authors' pipeline: The study took CDR3 differences across clinicopathological groups and made a distant-metastasis classifier for papillary thyroid cancer from them. TCRdb reprocessed the PCR reads via MiXCR. The V and J calls and clone size are TCRdb's, not the authors'. Of around 53,000 clones in the sample, approximately 19% were seen once. The chain carries TRBV11-2 and TRBJ2-1, with 14 bases that match TRBD2. The sequence came from a female donor with papillary thyroid cancer or a benign thyroid nodule (not recorded which). Some clones in this sample may be carry-over from other donors' samples. Sequenced: blood. In DNA, the CDR3 is TGTGCCAGCAGCCCCGGGGGACTAGCGGGAGAAATACGTATTGAGCAGTTCTTC. This translates into CASSPGGLAGEIRIEQFF.